These T cell receptor beta chains were read from a single sample in a study of response to subunit inactivated influenza vaccine. TCRdb ran MiXCR on the RT-PCR reads and lists one entry per CDR3 protein. The data contain fewer than 750,000 distinct CDR3 sequences, around 13% of them singletons. The sample here was PBMCs from blood, taken 12 days after vaccination. All receptors come from a man aged 50-60 years who received an inactivated influenza vaccine. Each CDR3 is given without its conserved first and last residue. Each record gives: CDR3 protein, V gene, J gene.

CDR3aa: ASSLAGTGRDGYT; v_gene: TRBV12-3/TRBV12-4; j_gene: TRBJ1-2
CDR3aa: ASSQSRGEQY; v_gene: TRBV16; j_gene: TRBJ2-7
CDR3aa: ASSVELAVNTGELF; v_gene: TRBV9; j_gene: TRBJ2-2
CDR3aa: ASSLAGQAGGLSDTQY; v_gene: TRBV5-1; j_gene: TRBJ2-3
CDR3aa: ATSRDLTGVST; v_gene: TRBV15; j_gene: TRBJ1-2
CDR3aa: ASSLARGWQY; v_gene: TRBV12-3/TRBV12-4; j_gene: TRBJ2-7
CDR3aa: ASREAGAPNTGELF; v_gene: TRBV12-3/TRBV12-4; j_gene: TRBJ2-2
CDR3aa: ASTPTSGGHMGTGELF; v_gene: TRBV28; j_gene: TRBJ2-2
CDR3aa: ASSLGARGAF; v_gene: TRBV5-1; j_gene: TRBJ1-1
CDR3aa: SARDPIGGPYNEQF; v_gene: TRBV20-1; j_gene: TRBJ2-1
CDR3aa: ASRVGDPYEQY; v_gene: TRBV12-3/TRBV12-4; j_gene: TRBJ2-7
CDR3aa: ASSSVTGLNYGYT; v_gene: TRBV5-1; j_gene: TRBJ1-2
CDR3aa: ASSLLSGKETQY; v_gene: TRBV28; j_gene: TRBJ2-5
CDR3aa: ASSHPSGNEQF; v_gene: TRBV7-9; j_gene: TRBJ2-1
CDR3aa: SVEQGALTQY; v_gene: TRBV29-1; j_gene: TRBJ2-3
CDR3aa: AIPGMGIEAF; v_gene: TRBV2; j_gene: TRBJ1-1
CDR3aa: AIRPHDPNTGELF; v_gene: TRBV10-3; j_gene: TRBJ2-2
CDR3aa: SAYQGQLNTEAF; v_gene: TRBV20-1; j_gene: TRBJ1-1
CDR3aa: ASRDYSTNYGYT; v_gene: TRBV2; j_gene: TRBJ1-2
CDR3aa: ASSILGPRFQTVNTEAF; v_gene: TRBV5-6; j_gene: TRBJ1-1
CDR3aa: ASSGLVRVGTEAF; v_gene: TRBV5-5; j_gene: TRBJ1-1
CDR3aa: ASSPPSGTSAWDEQF; v_gene: TRBV11-2; j_gene: TRBJ2-1
CDR3aa: ASSLTRTGGGETQY; v_gene: TRBV12-3/TRBV12-4; j_gene: TRBJ2-5
CDR3aa: ASRDTPDRVTYEQF; v_gene: TRBV2; j_gene: TRBJ2-1
CDR3aa: AISERGQLSPLH; v_gene: TRBV10-3; j_gene: TRBJ1-6
CDR3aa: ASSQEPPPAARGGEKLF; v_gene: TRBV4-3; j_gene: TRBJ1-4
CDR3aa: ASSQDQRFTDTQY; v_gene: TRBV14; j_gene: TRBJ2-3
CDR3aa: ASSLPWTENTEAF; v_gene: TRBV7-2; j_gene: TRBJ1-1
CDR3aa: ASHGRARETQY; v_gene: TRBV7-2; j_gene: TRBJ2-5
CDR3aa: SAGLGRNEQF; v_gene: TRBV20-1; j_gene: TRBJ2-1
CDR3aa: ASSESGTGKQPQH; v_gene: TRBV4-1; j_gene: TRBJ1-5
CDR3aa: ASSLVPSGGSGQY; v_gene: TRBV5-1; j_gene: TRBJ2-7
CDR3aa: ASSVNRGRGYT; v_gene: TRBV7-2; j_gene: TRBJ1-2
CDR3aa: ASSSPGQGGYT; v_gene: TRBV27; j_gene: TRBJ1-2
CDR3aa: SAYAGAATEAF; v_gene: TRBV20-1; j_gene: TRBJ1-1
CDR3aa: ASSGRTSGANEQF; v_gene: TRBV7-8; j_gene: TRBJ2-1
CDR3aa: ASSQEKAGGPQY; v_gene: TRBV4-3; j_gene: TRBJ2-7
CDR3aa: ASSQGQAYNEQF; v_gene: TRBV5-1; j_gene: TRBJ2-1